Here is one T cell receptor (beta chain) with its context. Its antigen is unknown. At one end the junction does not follow the germline gene, possibly because of a read error. This sample is part of a study of cytomegalovirus exposure and HLA in healthy donors. General study findings and limits: Researchers counted 164 TCR beta chains as cytomegalovirus-associated. Reports state that TCR beta sequences accurately predicted most subjects' HLA-A and HLA-B alleles.

The length of the CDR3 is 15 residues. In germline, CDR1 is MNHEY, CDR2 SVGAGI. PCR was performed using 60 Vbeta and 13 Jbeta primers. Generated by immunoSEQ multiplex PCR, the TCRdb table keeps only in-frame clones and is missing some. The sample includes approximately 120,000 clones. Healthy individuals who donated bone marrow served as the donors. Although they were nominally healthy when sampled, donors likely had unrecorded immune exposures. Material: PBMCs. J is TRBJ2-3 and V is TRBV6-5; D is perhaps TRBD2 (6 bases). The receptor was isolated from a man under 40 in good health and CMV-seronegative. In DNA, the CDR3 is TGTGCCAGCAGTGACTCAGCGGGTAGCACAGATACGCAGTATTTT. It specifies CASSDSAGSTDTQYF.